These 8 T cell receptor beta chains originate from one sample sequenced in a study of T cell repertoires in cytomegalovirus infection. TCRdb ran MiXCR on the reads and lists one entry per CDR3 protein. The sample consists of more than 50,000 distinct CDR3 sequences, approximately 36% of them appearing once. Antigen specificity for these receptors is unknown. Sequencing input: PBMCs, sequenced either directly or after in vitro stimulation (not recorded which). Every receptor here comes from a human donor in good health (CMV status not recorded). Some clones in this sample may be carry-over from other donors' samples.

This clonotype appeared a few times. The chain recombines TRBV2 with TRBJ2-1, with 7 bases fitting TRBD2. The CDR3 covers 15 residues. Trimming at V came to 3 bases and at J to 3 bases, leaving 5 bases not matched to a gene. Germline V CDR1 and CDR2: SNHLY, FYNNEI. The CDR3 reads CASSDGLDSYNEQFF. CDR3 coding DNA: TGTGCCAGCAGTGACGGACTAGACAGCTACAATGAGCAGTTCTTC.

There are many counts of this clonotype. The V and J genes are TRBV7-2 and TRBJ2-3; 8 nucleotides line up with TRBD2. V gave up 1 base and J gave up 3 bases; unmatched junction bases: 9. CDR1 and CDR2 from the germline V gene are SGHTA and FQGNSA. CDR3 length equals 17 residues. The CDR3 nucleotides read TGTGCCAGCAGCTTAGTCCCGGGACTAGAGGGAACAGATACGCAGTATTTT. Amino acid sequence: CASSLVPGLEGTDTQYF.

This clonotype was observed at least ten times. This rearrangement joins TRBV7-8 to TRBJ2-5, with D tentatively TRBD1 or TRBD2 (5 bases each). Trimming removed 5 bases at V and 3 bases at J, with 16 bases between. This CDR3 is 15 amino acids long. Germline V gene sequence: CDR1 SGHVS, CDR2 FQNEAQ. The CDR3 loop is CASSLGGQGEETQYF. CDR3 sequence (DNA): TGTGCCAGCAGCCTTGGCGGGCAGGGCGAAGAGACCCAGTACTTC.

The rearrangement joins TRBV7-4 to TRBJ1-3; no clear D. CDR3 length equals 16 residues. Trimming took off 1 base at V and 0 bases at J, with 10 bases between the two ends. Germline V CDR1 and CDR2: SGHVT, SQSDAQ. The CDR3 sequence: CASSLDLYSSGNTIYF. As DNA, the CDR3 is TGTGCCAGCAGCTTAGACTTATATAGCTCTGGAAACACCATATATTTT.

This chain links TRBV25-1 with TRBJ1-2; 8 bases are a match to TRBD1. The junction had 9 bases not matched to a gene; V was cut back by 3 bases and J by 3 bases. Germline lookup yields CDR1 MGHDK and CDR2 SYGVNS. This CDR3 spans 16 amino acids. The CDR3 protein is CASSDLDPGQDYGYTF. The CDR3 coding sequence is TGTGCCAGCAGTGACTTAGACCCGGGACAGGACTATGGCTACACCTTC.

The table lists this clonotype with a count of one. The gene calls are TRBV5-1 and TRBJ2-5, with 7 bases aligning to TRBD1. The germline CDR1 and CDR2 sequences are SGHRS and YFSETQ. The junction had 10 bases not matched to a gene; V was cut back by 3 bases and J by 2 bases. The CDR3 is 16 residues long. The CDR3 loop is CASSSRFGRGQETQYF. Here the CDR3 DNA reads TGCGCCAGCAGCTCGAGGTTCGGCAGGGGGCAAGAGACCCAGTACTTC.

This rearrangement joins TRBV6-1 to TRBJ2-1; 7 bases fit TRBD1. CDR3 length: 15 residues. The germline gives CDR1 MNHNS, CDR2 SASEGT. Losses at the gene ends were 8 bases for V and 0 bases for J; bases not matched to a gene: 7. The CDR3 DNA is TGTGCCAGCCGGGACAGAGTTAGCTCCTACAATGAGCAGTTCTTC. Protein: CASRDRVSSYNEQFF.

This clonotype was counted many times. The rearrangement joins TRBV7-2 to TRBJ1-4, with D hard to call. Germline loops: CDR1 SGHTA, CDR2 FQGNSA. V dropped 4 bases and J dropped 5 bases, with 17 bases sitting between them. The CDR3 totals 16 residues. The CDR3 region has the DNA TGTGCCAGCAGCTCTCGGTCTGGGGTCTCGAATGAAAAACTGTTTTTT. Encoded protein: CASSSRSGVSNEKLFF.